This note documents a single T cell receptor beta chain sequence. As yet, its antigen is unknown. The CDR3 has 15 residues. V was clipped by 8 bases and J by 5 bases, with 18 bases between them. The germline CDR1 and CDR2 sequences are SGHTA and FQGNSA. This sample stems from a study of cytomegalovirus exposure and HLA in healthy donors. Study summary: There were 85 million or so unique TCRs (from HLA-typed donors) in an early data release. Study outcomes and limitations: Overall, approximately 180 TCR beta chains were annotated as cytomegalovirus-associated. The classifier, whose performance was assessed in both the original and validation cohorts, reportedly diagnosed cytomegalovirus status with high specificity and sensitivity.

The PCR contained 60 Vbeta and 13 Jbeta primers. Measured with immunoSEQ multiplex PCR; TCRdb has only the in-frame clones, and not every one. The profile shows fewer than 250,000 clones, just under 75% of them singletons. In nominal health when sampled, donors likely had unrecorded immune exposures nonetheless. The V call is TRBV7-2, the J call TRBJ2-2; tentatively, D is TRBD2 (7 bases). The sequenced sample was PBMCs. This clonotype was obtained from a man aged 25 to 45 in good health and CMV-seropositive. CDR3 amino acids: CASPRGRGGTGELFF. In nucleotides, the CDR3 is TGTGCCAGCCCCCGGGGAAGGGGGGGAACCGGGGAGCTGTTTTTT.